This T cell receptor beta chain emerged from a study of blood T cell repertoires in COVID-19. In the study overall: The United States, Italy and Spain supplied acute and convalescent COVID-19 samples.

This table comes from immunoSEQ multiplex PCR, and its TCRdb copy is limited to in-frame clones, with some not included. The sample records about 230,000 clones, approximately 80% being singletons. Looked up from germline, CDR1 is SEHNR and CDR2 is FQNEAQ (reference sequence). The CDR3 is 12 amino acids. V was pared by 5 bases and J by 1 base, with 3 bases between. Sequences were obtained from peripheral blood. This sequence originates from a man between 40 and 49 years old with acute or convalescent COVID-19. The chain recombines TRBV7-9 with TRBJ1-3; no reliable D call. The CDR3 nucleotides read TGTGCCAGCAGCCCATCTGGAAACACCATATATTTT. Protein sequence: CASSPSGNTIYF.